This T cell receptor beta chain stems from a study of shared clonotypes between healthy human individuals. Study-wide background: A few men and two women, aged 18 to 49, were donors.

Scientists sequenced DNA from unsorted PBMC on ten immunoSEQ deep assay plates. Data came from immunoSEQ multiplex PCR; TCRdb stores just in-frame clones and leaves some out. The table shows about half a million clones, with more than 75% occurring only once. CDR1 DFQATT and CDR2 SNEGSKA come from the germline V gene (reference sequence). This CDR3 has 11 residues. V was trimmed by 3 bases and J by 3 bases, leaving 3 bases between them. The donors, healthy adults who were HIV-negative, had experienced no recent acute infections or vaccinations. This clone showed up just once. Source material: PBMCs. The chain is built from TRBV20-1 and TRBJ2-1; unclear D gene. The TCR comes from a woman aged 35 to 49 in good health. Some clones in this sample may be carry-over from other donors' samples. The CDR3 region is CSASDYNEQFF. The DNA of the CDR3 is TGCAGTGCTAGCGACTACAATGAGCAGTTCTTC.